The 10 T cell receptor beta chains reported below all come from one sample, sequenced in a study of T cell clonality in common variable immunodeficiency. The assay was immunoSEQ multiplex PCR, and TCRdb's table has in-frame clones only and misses some. In total the sample includes some 60,000 clones, none of them seen once. The sequencing sample was made of peripheral blood mononuclear cells. Source of these receptors: a person between 18 and 70 years old in good health.

This clone was counted at least ten times. The DNA ends 3 residues before the CDR3 does, and the rest of the CDR3 is filled in from the germline J gene. This sequence joins TRBV6-2 or TRBV6-3 and TRBJ2-1; 12 nucleotides agree with TRBD2. From germline, CDR1 is MNHEY and CDR2 SVGEGT. J was trimmed by 3 bases and V by 6 bases; bases with no gene match: 0. This CDR3 is built from 14 residues. CDR3 DNA (partial): TGTGCCAGCAGGGGACTAGCGGGCTACAATGAG. It is translated as CASRGLAGYNE. The CDR3, in full, reads CASRGLAGYNEQFF.

This clone was seen at least ten times. Read sequence stops 3 residues before the CDR3 end, and the germline J gene provides the missing end. This chain connects TRBV18 to TRBJ2-3, with D perhaps TRBD1 (5 bases). Germline loops: CDR1 KGHSH, CDR2 LQKENI. The CDR3 extends over 17 amino acids. Trimming took 2 bases from V and 0 from J, leaving 15 bases between them. The part of the CDR3 DNA that was read is TGTGCCAGCTCACCAAAAAGGACCCAGGGTAGCACAGATACG. This translates into CASSPKRTQGSTDT. The entire CDR3 reads CASSPKRTQGSTDTQYF.

This clone was counted ten times or more. The missing CDR3 end, 3 residues past where the read stops, is filled in from the germline J gene. The genes are TRBV4-1 and TRBJ2-7, with D maybe TRBD2 (6 bases). V shed 2 bases and J shed 3 bases, with 14 bases lying between them. Germline values: CDR1 MGHRA, CDR2 YSYEKL. The CDR3 spans 15 residues. The CDR3 bases that were read are TGCGCCAGCAGCCAATATTCGGGGGAAGGCTACGAG. Its translation: CASSQYSGEGYE. The entire CDR3 protein is CASSQYSGEGYEQYF.

This clone has a handful of counts. The read falls 3 residues short of the CDR3 end, and the missing part is taken from the germline J gene. The rearrangement joins TRBV10-2 to TRBJ2-7, with D perhaps TRBD2 (5 bases). Germline assignment: CDR1 WSHSY and CDR2 SAAADI. Trimming stripped 8 bases from V and 1 base from J, with 9 bases between. The CDR3 contains 12 residues. The part of the CDR3 DNA that was read is TGCGCCAGCGCGGACTTGTCCTACGAG. It translates to CASADLSYE. The full CDR3 protein is CASADLSYEQYF.

This clone was detected many times. Read sequence stops 3 residues before the CDR3 end, and the germline J gene provides the missing end. The rearrangement uses TRBV18 and TRBJ2-1, with 10 positions matching TRBD2. The ends lost 3 bases at V and 5 bases at J; junction bases unmatched: 4. This CDR3 comprises 15 residues. The germline V gene has CDR1 KGHSH and CDR2 LQKENI. Incomplete CDR3 DNA: TGTGCCAGCTCACCCCGGACTAGCGGAGACAATGAG. This translates into CASSPRTSGDNE. The complete CDR3 sequence is CASSPRTSGDNEQFF.

There are a few counts of this clone. Read coverage stops 3 residues before the CDR3 terminus; the germline J gene supplies the remainder. The chain employs TRBV19 and TRBJ1-2; TRBD1 is a possible D gene (5 bases). The CDR3 spans 11 residues. CDR1 is LNHDA and CDR2 is SQIVND in the germline V gene (reference sequence). This CDR3 is CASRTGTSYTF. The DNA read from the CDR3 is TGTGCCAGTAGGACCGGGACTAGC.

This clone came up many times. The read terminates 3 residues before the CDR3 end, so the remaining end is supplied by the germline J gene. The chain recombines TRBV28 with TRBJ1-5; 10 bases are shared with TRBD1. Trimming cost V 5 bases and J 7 bases; bases outside gene matches: 5. This CDR3 has 14 residues. CDR1 is MDHEN and CDR2 is SYDVKM in the germline V gene. Partial CDR3 DNA: TGTGCCAGCAGTCCCTGGACAGGGGGACAGCCC. Encoded protein: CASSPWTGGQP. The full CDR3 is CASSPWTGGQPQHF.

This clone was picked up many times. CDR3 DNA (partial): TGTGCCTGGGGGACAGGGAACGAG. Its protein product is CAWGTGNE. The entire CDR3 sequence reads CAWGTGNEQYF. The chain carries TRBV30 and TRBJ2-7; 9 bases agree with TRBD1. The CDR3 goes on 3 residues after the read ends, and that part is filled in from the germline J gene. Trimming cost V 5 bases and J 5 bases; bases outside gene matches: 1. Germline-derived CDR1 and CDR2 are GTSNPN and SVGIG (reference sequence). The CDR3 contains 11 residues.

In this sample, this clone turned up many times. Sequence at one end of the junction differs from germline and may be a read error. With the read ending 3 residues before the CDR3 end, the germline J gene is used to fill in that end. The rearrangement uses TRBV4-2 and TRBJ2-7, with TRBD1 matching over 8 bases. The CDR3 has 15 residues. Per the germline V gene, CDR1 is LGHNA and CDR2 is YNFKEQ. The CDR3 is CASSQTGTGEHEQYF. The CDR3 bases that were read are TGCGCCAGCAGCCAGACCGGGACAGGAGAACACGAG.

This clone came up many times. The CDR3 end is not reached by the read, which stops 3 residues before it; the germline J gene fills it in. The chain carries TRBV20-1 and TRBJ1-5, with D tentatively TRBD1 (5 bases). CDR1 DFQATT and CDR2 SNEGSKA come from the germline V gene (reference sequence). V dropped 1 base and J dropped 2 bases, with 9 bases sitting between them. CDR3 size: 14 residues. Here the CDR3 reads CSARGSTGNQPQHF. The sequenced part of the CDR3 DNA is TGCAGTGCTAGAGGTTCGACAGGCAATCAGCCC.